The 25 T cell receptor beta chains listed next were all sequenced from one sample in a study of identifying expanded T cells in peripheral blood. Profiled with immunoSEQ multiplex PCR; TCRdb holds only in-frame clones, not every one. The sample yields 55,000 to 75,000 clones, about 87% seen once. Source material: blood. The receptors stem from a person between 18 and 75 years old in good health.

The chain has TRBV5-4 and TRBJ2-3; tentatively, D is TRBD2 (6 bases). The CDR3 has 15 amino acids. Per the germline V gene, CDR1 is SGHNT and CDR2 is YYREEE (reference sequence). Deletions cut 2 bases from V and 0 bases from J, with 10 bases between. As DNA, the CDR3 is TGTGCCAGCAGCTTTCGAGGGAGGAGCACAGATACGCAGTATTTT. It specifies CASSFRGRSTDTQYF.

The rearrangement joins TRBV28 to TRBJ2-3, with TRBD1 matching over 7 bases. The V and J ends lost 7 bases and 2 bases, in that order; junction bases with no gene match: 9. The CDR3 runs 15 residues. Per the germline V gene, CDR1 is MDHEN and CDR2 is SYDVKM. The CDR3: CASTLMDRFTDTQYF. CDR3 nucleotide sequence: TGTGCCAGCACCCTAATGGACAGGTTCACAGATACGCAGTATTTT.

This chain joins TRBV5-1 and TRBJ2-1, with D unresolved. The CDR3 spans 15 residues. CDR1 and CDR2 from the germline V gene are SGHRS and YFSETQ. Trimming shortened V by 4 bases and J by 2 bases, and 13 bases separated the two germline ends. The CDR3 region has the DNA TGCGCCAGCAGCAAAGACCAAATCGCCTACAATGAGCAGTTCTTC. Its translation: CASSKDQIAYNEQFF.

The rearrangement links TRBV29-1 to TRBJ2-2, with 10 bases that match TRBD1. Per the germline V gene, CDR1 is SQVTM and CDR2 is ANQGSEA. This CDR3 has 14 residues. The V gene end was trimmed by 6 bases and the J gene end by 3 bases; junction bases not matched to a gene: 4. This chain's CDR3 is CSVDRGRYTGELFF. The CDR3 bases are TGCAGCGTGGACAGGGGGAGGTACACCGGGGAGCTGTTTTTT.

This clone was recorded a few times. The chain is built from TRBV6-5 and TRBJ1-2; the D gene is possibly TRBD1 (5 bases). Germline V gene sequence: CDR1 MNHEY, CDR2 SVGAGI. The CDR3 is 14 residues long. V gave up 0 bases and J gave up 8 bases, with 13 bases separating them. CDR3 region: CASSYSPGKEGYTF. The CDR3 DNA reads TGTGCCAGCAGTTACTCTCCAGGGAAGGAAGGCTACACCTTC.

This chain links TRBV5-8 with TRBJ2-7; D ambiguous. Germline lookup yields CDR1 SGHTS and CDR2 YDEGEE. Trimming removed 3 bases at V and 0 bases at J, with 1 base between. The CDR3 is 11 residues long. CDR3 DNA: TGTGCCAGCAGCTACTCCTACGAGCAGTACTTC. It translates to CASSYSYEQYF.

V and J are TRBV6-1 and TRBJ2-7, with 8 bases that match TRBD1. This CDR3 comprises 16 residues. Germline CDR1 MNHNS, CDR2 SASEGT. V was clipped by 2 bases and J by 5 bases; unmatched bases: 11. CDR3 loop: CASSERTGTGGHEQYF. CDR3 DNA sequence: TGTGCCAGCAGTGAAAGGACCGGGACAGGTGGTCACGAGCAGTACTTC.

The V gene is TRBV28, the J gene TRBJ2-7, with D possibly matching TRBD1 (5 bases). This CDR3 region has 13 residues. V dropped 6 bases and J dropped 1 base, with 10 bases sitting between them. CDR1 and CDR2 (germline): MDHEN, SYDVKM. This CDR3 is CASRTQGSYEQYF. The DNA for the CDR3 is TGTGCCAGCAGGACTCAGGGTTCCTACGAGCAGTACTTC.

This clone was seen once. The chain joins TRBV10-3 to TRBJ1-1, with 8 bases identical to TRBD1. J gave up 6 bases and V 0 bases, and 9 bases lay outside the gene matches. CDR1 is ENHRY, CDR2 SYGVKD, per germline. This CDR3 has 16 residues. CDR3 residues: CAISESGQGPRSEAFF. CDR3 coding DNA: TGTGCCATCAGTGAGTCAGGACAGGGACCCCGGTCTGAAGCTTTCTTT.

The chain has TRBV4-2 and TRBJ2-7, with D maybe TRBD1 (6 bases). CDR1 LGHNA and CDR2 YNFKEQ come from the germline V gene. The CDR3 is 15 residues long. Trimming shortened V by 0 bases and J by 3 bases, and 12 bases separated the two germline ends. CDR3 nucleotide sequence: TGTGCCAGCAGCCAAGAGGGGGACACCTACTACGAGCAGTACTTC. Its protein is CASSQEGDTYYEQYF.

The rearrangement joins TRBV6-1 to TRBJ1-1, with no clear D. This CDR3 spans 14 amino acids. Trimming stripped 2 bases from V and 0 bases from J, with 7 bases between. The germline CDR1 and CDR2 sequences are MNHNS and SASEGT. CDR3 region: CASSETVMNTEAFF. The CDR3 DNA reads as TGTGCCAGCAGTGAAACGGTCATGAACACTGAAGCTTTCTTT.

This chain uses TRBV7-6 with TRBJ2-3; TRBD1 matches 7 bases. Germline CDR1 reads SGHVS; CDR2 reads FNYEAQ. V lost 1 base and J lost 5; bases outside the gene matches: 6. The CDR3 totals 15 residues. The CDR3 coding sequence is TGTGCCAGCAGCTTAGGAGTAGGGGGCTTAGATACGCAGTATTTT. Amino acids: CASSLGVGGLDTQYF.

This chain uses TRBV7-6 with TRBJ2-7; 9 bases are a match to TRBD1. Germline V lookup: CDR1 SGHVS, CDR2 FNYEAQ. V gave up 3 bases and J gave up 3 bases; unmatched junction bases: 3. The CDR3 is 14 residues long. CDR3 in amino acids: CASSLAGQGYEQYF. The CDR3 DNA sequence: TGTGCCAGCAGCTTGGCGGGACAGGGCTACGAGCAGTACTTC.

The chain employs TRBV7-8 and TRBJ1-1; D uncertain. Germline CDR1 reads SGHVS; CDR2 reads FQNEAQ. Trimming took 3 bases from V and 0 from J, leaving 8 bases between them. The CDR3 runs to 14 residues. In DNA form, the CDR3 reads TGTGCCAGCAGCTTTGGGAAAATGAACACTGAAGCTTTCTTT. It encodes CASSFGKMNTEAFF. Complete variable domain (other parts from reference TRBV7-8 and TRBJ1-1): GAGVSQSPRYKVAKRGQDVALRCDPISGHVSLFWYQQALGQGPEFLTYFQNEAQLDKSGLPSDRFFAERPEGSVSTLKIQRTQQEDSAVYLCASSFGKMNTEAFFGQGTRLTVV.

This chain connects TRBV27 to TRBJ2-3; tentative D call: TRBD2 (5 bases). V was clipped by 7 bases and J by 5 bases, with 13 bases between them. This CDR3 region has 13 residues. Germline CDR1 MNHEY, CDR2 SMNVEV (reference sequence). CDR3 sequence reads: CASKAGNLDTQYF. In DNA, the CDR3 is TGTGCCAGCAAGGCCGGGAATCTAGATACGCAGTATTTT.

This clone has only a few counts. This sequence joins TRBV7-9 and TRBJ1-2, with D possibly TRBD1 on 5 matching bases. The CDR3 length is 13 residues. Per germline, CDR1 SEHNR and CDR2 FQNEAQ (reference sequence). V lost 0 bases, J lost 7 bases, and 9 bases lay in between. The CDR3 sequence is CASSLAAGSGYTF. The CDR3 bases are TGTGCCAGCAGCTTAGCCGCAGGGAGTGGCTACACCTTC.

J is TRBJ2-5 and V is TRBV27; D is ambiguous. CDR3 length: 12 amino acids. The V end was cut by 0 bases, the J end by 5 bases, with 4 bases between. Germline V gives CDR1 MNHEY, CDR2 SMNVEV (reference sequence). CDR3 loop: CASSLSKETQYF. As DNA, the CDR3 is TGTGCCAGCAGTTTATCTAAGGAGACCCAGTACTTC.

This clone appeared a single time. The V and J genes are TRBV25-1 and TRBJ1-1; D may be TRBD1 (5 bases). The CDR3 has 13 amino acids. V shed 6 bases and J shed 0 bases, with 8 bases lying between them. The germline CDR1 and CDR2 sequences are MGHDK and SYGVNS. For the CDR3, the DNA is TGTGCCAGCAGCTGGGACGTGAACACTGAAGCTTTCTTT. Encoded protein: CASSWDVNTEAFF.

The rearrangement uses TRBV6-4 and TRBJ2-2, with D perhaps matching TRBD2 (6 bases). Trimming took off 2 bases at V and 7 bases at J, with 11 bases between the two ends. This CDR3 is 14 amino acids long. Germline assignment: CDR1 MRHNA and CDR2 SNTAGT. The CDR3 sequence: CASSDGGQSGELFF. CDR3 in DNA: TGTGCCAGCAGTGACGGAGGGCAGAGCGGGGAGCTGTTTTTT.

The chain recombines TRBV2 with TRBJ1-2; tentatively, D is TRBD1 (6 bases). CDR3 length equals 13 residues. Between the trimmed V and J ends, which lost 4 bases and 7 bases, there was a span of 13 bases. Germline V gives CDR1 SNHLY, CDR2 FYNNEI. The CDR3 nucleotides are TGTGCCAGCAGTGTTGGACAGCTCGGTGGCTACACCTTC. Its translation: CASSVGQLGGYTF. The complete variable domain, with remaining parts taken from reference TRBV2 and TRBJ1-2, reads EPEVTQTPSHQVTQMGQEVILRCVPISNHLYFYWYRQILGQKVEFLVSFYNNEISEKSEIFDDQFSVERPDGSNFTLKIRSTKLEDSAMYFCASSVGQLGGYTFGSGTRLTVV.

The genes are TRBV28 and TRBJ1-2; D not resolved. The V gene's germline CDR1 is MDHEN and CDR2 SYDVKM. CDR3 length: 12 residues. Trimming took off 3 bases at V and 8 bases at J, with 10 bases between the two ends. The CDR3 spells CASSFTASGYTF. CDR3 coding DNA: TGTGCCAGCAGTTTTACAGCGAGCGGCTACACCTTC.

This clone came up once. The chain combines TRBV18 with TRBJ1-4, with TRBD1 matching 10 bases. This CDR3 has 15 residues. In germline, CDR1 is KGHSH, CDR2 LQKENI. Trimming at V came to 3 bases and at J to 8 bases, leaving 6 bases not matched to a gene. The CDR3 DNA is TGTGCCAGCTCACCGTCCGGACAGGGGGAAGAAAAACTGTTTTTT. Translated, it gives CASSPSGQGEEKLFF. The entire variable domain, with the rest obtained from reference TRBV18 and TRBJ1-4, is as follows: NAGVMQNPRHLVRRRGQEARLRCSPMKGHSHVYWYRQLPEEGLKFMVYLQKENIIDESGMPKERFSAEFPKEGPSILRIQQVVRGDSAAYFCASSPSGQGEEKLFFGSGTQLSVL.

The V gene is TRBV5-1, the J gene TRBJ1-2; unclear D gene. CDR3 size: 14 residues. Germline V gives CDR1 SGHRS, CDR2 YFSETQ. Trimming shortened V by 0 bases and J by 4 bases, and 10 bases separated the two germline ends. The CDR3 DNA is TGCGCCAGCAGCTTGGAGGCAGGAGGCTATGGCTACACCTTC. It yields the protein CASSLEAGGYGYTF.

This clone showed up just once. V and J are TRBV30 and TRBJ2-7; 8 bases fit TRBD1. V was clipped by 5 bases and J by 3 bases; unmatched bases: 3. Germline CDR1 reads GTSNPN; CDR2 reads SVGIG (reference sequence). The CDR3 totals 12 residues. As DNA, the CDR3 is TGTGCCTGGGGACAGGGCGGCTACGAGCAGTACTTC. This codes for CAWGQGGYEQYF.

The genes are TRBV18 and TRBJ1-3; unclear D gene. The CDR3 sequence is 14 residues long. The germline V gene encodes CDR1 KGHSH and CDR2 LQKENI. Trimming cost V 2 bases and J 4 bases, with 9 bases left between them. The CDR3 bases are TGTGCCAGCTCACCAGGAGGGAGCGGAAACACCATATATTTT. This gives the protein CASSPGGSGNTIYF. Together with reference TRBV18 and TRBJ1-3, the CDR3 gives the full variable domain: NAGVMQNPRHLVRRRGQEARLRCSPMKGHSHVYWYRQLPEEGLKFMVYLQKENIIDESGMPKERFSAEFPKEGPSILRIQQVVRGDSAAYFCASSPGGSGNTIYFGEGSWLTVV.